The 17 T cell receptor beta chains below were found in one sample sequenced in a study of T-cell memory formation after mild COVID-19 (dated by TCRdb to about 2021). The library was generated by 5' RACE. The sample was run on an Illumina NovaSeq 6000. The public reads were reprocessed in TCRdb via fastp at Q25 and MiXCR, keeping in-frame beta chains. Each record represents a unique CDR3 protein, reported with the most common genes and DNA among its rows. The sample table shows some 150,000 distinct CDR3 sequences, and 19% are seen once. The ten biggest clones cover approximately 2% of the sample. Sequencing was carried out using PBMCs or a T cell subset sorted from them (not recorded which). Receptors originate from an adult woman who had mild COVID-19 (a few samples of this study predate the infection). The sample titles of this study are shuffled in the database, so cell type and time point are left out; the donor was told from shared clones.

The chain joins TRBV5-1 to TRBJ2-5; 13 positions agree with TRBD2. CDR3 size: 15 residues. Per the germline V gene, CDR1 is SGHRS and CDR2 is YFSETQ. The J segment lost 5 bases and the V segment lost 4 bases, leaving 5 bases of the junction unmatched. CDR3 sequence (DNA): TGCGCCAGCAGCATTGGGACTAGCGGGACTGAGACCCAGTACTTC. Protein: CASSIGTSGTETQYF.

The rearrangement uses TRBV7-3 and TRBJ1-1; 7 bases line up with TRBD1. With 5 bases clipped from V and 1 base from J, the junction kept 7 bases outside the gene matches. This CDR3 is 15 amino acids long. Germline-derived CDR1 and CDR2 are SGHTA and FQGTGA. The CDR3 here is CASSPGQERNTEAFF. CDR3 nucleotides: TGTGCCAGCAGCCCCGGACAGGAGAGGAACACTGAAGCTTTCTTT.

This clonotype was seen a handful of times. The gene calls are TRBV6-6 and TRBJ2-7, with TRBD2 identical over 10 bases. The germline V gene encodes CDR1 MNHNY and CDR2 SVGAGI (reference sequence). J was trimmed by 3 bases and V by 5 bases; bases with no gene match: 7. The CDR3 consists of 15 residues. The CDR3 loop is CASSGTSANNYEQYF. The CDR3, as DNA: TGTGCCAGCAGTGGGACTAGCGCCAACAACTACGAGCAGTACTTC.

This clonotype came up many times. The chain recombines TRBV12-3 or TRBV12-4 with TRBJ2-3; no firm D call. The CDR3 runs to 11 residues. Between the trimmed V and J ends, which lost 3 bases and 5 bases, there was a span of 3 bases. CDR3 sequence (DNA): TGTGCCAGCAGTTTTAGAGATACGCAGTATTTT. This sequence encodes CASSFRDTQYF.

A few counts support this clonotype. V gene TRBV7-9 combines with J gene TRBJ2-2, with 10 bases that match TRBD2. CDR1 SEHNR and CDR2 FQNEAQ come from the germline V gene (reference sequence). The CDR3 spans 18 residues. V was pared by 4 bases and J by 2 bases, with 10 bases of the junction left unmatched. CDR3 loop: CASSWKTSGPSNTGELFF. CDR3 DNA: TGTGCCAGCAGCTGGAAGACTAGCGGGCCTTCTAACACCGGGGAGCTGTTTTTT.

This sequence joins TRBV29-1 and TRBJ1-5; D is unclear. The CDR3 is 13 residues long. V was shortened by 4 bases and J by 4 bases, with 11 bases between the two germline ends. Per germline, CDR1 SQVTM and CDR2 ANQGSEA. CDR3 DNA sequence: TGCAGCGTTGTCGATGGAAATAATCAGCCCCAGCATTTT. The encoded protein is CSVVDGNNQPQHF. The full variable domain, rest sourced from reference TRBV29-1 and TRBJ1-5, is SAVISQKPSRDICQRGTSLTIQCQVDSQVTMMFWYRQQPGQSLTLIATANQGSEATYESGFVIDKFPISRPNLTFSTLTVSNMSPEDSSIYLCSVVDGNNQPQHFGDGTRLSIL.

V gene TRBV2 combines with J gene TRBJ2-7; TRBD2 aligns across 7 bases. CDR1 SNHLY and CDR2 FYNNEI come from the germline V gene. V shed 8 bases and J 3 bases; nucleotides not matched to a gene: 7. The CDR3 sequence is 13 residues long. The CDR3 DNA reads TGTGCCAGCGAGGGCGGGGGTAGCTACGAGCAGTACTTC. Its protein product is CASEGGGSYEQYF.

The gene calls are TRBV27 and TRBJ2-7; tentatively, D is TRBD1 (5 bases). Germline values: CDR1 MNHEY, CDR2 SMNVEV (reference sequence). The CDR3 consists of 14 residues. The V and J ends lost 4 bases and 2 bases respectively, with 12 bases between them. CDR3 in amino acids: CASSWAGPTYEQYF. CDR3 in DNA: TGTGCCAGCAGTTGGGCAGGGCCCACCTACGAGCAGTACTTC.

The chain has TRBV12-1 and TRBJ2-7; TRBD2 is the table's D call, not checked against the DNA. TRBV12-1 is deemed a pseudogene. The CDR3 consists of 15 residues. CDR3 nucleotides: TGTGCCAGCAGCCTCTTCGGGAGTGACTCCTACGAGCAGTACTTC. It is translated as CASSLFGSDSYEQYF.

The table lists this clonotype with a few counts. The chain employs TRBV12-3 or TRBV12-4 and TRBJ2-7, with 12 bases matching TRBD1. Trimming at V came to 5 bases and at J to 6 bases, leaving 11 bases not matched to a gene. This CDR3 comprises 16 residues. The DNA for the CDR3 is TGTGCCAGCAGTCCGAGACCGGGACAGGGGGCGTCCGAGCAGTACTTC. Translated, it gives CASSPRPGQGASEQYF.

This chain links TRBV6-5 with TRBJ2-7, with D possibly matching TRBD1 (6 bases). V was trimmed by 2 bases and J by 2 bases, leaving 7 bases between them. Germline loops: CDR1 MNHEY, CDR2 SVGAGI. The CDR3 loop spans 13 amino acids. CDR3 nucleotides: TGTGCCAGCAGTTACAACAGGGCCTACGAGCAGTACTTC. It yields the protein CASSYNRAYEQYF.

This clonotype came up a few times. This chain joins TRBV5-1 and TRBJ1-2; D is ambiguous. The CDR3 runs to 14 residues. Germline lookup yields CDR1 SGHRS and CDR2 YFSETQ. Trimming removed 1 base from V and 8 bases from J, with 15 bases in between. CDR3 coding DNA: TGCGCCAGCAGCTTGAGTGGTCGGGAATTCGGCTACACCTTC. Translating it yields CASSLSGREFGYTF.

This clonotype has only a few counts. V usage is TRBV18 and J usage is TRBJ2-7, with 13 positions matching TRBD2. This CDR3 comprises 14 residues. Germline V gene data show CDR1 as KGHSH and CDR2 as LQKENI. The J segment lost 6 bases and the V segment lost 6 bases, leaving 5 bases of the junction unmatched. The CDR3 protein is CASSSGLAGSEQYF. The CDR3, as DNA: TGTGCCAGCTCTTCGGGACTAGCGGGATCCGAGCAGTACTTC.

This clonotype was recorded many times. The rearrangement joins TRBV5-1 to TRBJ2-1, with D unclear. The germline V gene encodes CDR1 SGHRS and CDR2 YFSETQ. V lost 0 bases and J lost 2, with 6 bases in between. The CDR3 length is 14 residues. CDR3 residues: CASSLAETYNEQFF. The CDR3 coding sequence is TGCGCCAGCAGCTTGGCGGAGACCTACAATGAGCAGTTCTTC.

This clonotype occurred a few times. In nucleotides, the CDR3 is TGCAGTGCTAGAGGTGGACAACCCCAAGAGACCCAGTACTTC. Translated: CSARGGQPQETQYF. The chain is built from TRBV20-1 and TRBJ2-5, with D possibly matching TRBD1 (5 bases). V was clipped by 1 base and J by 1 base, with 10 bases between them. CDR3 length: 14 amino acids. Germline V lookup: CDR1 DFQATT, CDR2 SNEGSKA (reference sequence).

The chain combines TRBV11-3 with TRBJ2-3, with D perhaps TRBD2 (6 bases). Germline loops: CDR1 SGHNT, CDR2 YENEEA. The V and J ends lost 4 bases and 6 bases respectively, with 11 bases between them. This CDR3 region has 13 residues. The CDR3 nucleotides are TGTGCCAGCAGCTCACTAGGGAGGGATACGCAGTATTTT. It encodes CASSSLGRDTQYF.

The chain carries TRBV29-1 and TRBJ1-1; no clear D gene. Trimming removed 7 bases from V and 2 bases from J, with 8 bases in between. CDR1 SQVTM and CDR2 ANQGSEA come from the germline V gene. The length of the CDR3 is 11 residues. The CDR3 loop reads CSGTRNTEAFF. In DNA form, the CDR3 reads TGCAGCGGCACACGAAACACTGAAGCTTTCTTT.